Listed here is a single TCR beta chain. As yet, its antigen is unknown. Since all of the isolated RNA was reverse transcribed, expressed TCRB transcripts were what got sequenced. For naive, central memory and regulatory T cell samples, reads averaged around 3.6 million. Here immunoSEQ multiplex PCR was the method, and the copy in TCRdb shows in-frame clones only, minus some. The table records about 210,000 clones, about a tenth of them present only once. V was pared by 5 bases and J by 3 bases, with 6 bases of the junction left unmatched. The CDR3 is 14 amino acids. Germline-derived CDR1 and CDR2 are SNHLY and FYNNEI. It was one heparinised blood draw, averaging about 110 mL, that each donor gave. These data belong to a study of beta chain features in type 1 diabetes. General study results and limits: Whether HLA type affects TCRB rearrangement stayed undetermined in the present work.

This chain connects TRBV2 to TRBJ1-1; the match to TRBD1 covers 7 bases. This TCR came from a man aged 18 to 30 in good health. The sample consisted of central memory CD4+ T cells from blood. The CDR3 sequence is CASSSTGRDTEAFF. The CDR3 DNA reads TGTGCCAGCAGTTCGACAGGGAGGGACACTGAAGCTTTCTTT.